Listed below are T cell receptor beta chains from one sample, sequenced in a study of shared T cell receptors in the human thymus. The method was immunoSEQ multiplex PCR; TCRdb's version includes in-frame clones alone and lacks a portion of them. The table has 600,000 to 900,000 clones, over 75% seen once. The same data also contributed to another study, on human thymus T cells.

The sequencing sample was made of thymocytes. These receptors came from a girl less than two years old with a congenital heart defect. Both conserved end residues are part of each CDR3. Each record gives: V gene, clone size, J gene, CDR3 protein. Clone size is not always given. Where it is, it says once, few, many or a class for expanded clones.

>TRBV5-1|-|TRBJ2-5
CASSLGLAGGPGSQYF
>TRBV5-1|-|TRBJ2-1
CASSVGTSGGDYNEQFF
>TRBV30|-|TRBJ1-1
CACTDRGVTEAFF
>TRBV18|-|TRBJ1-4
CASSQTRTVNEKLTFCRDRFF
>TRBV30|-|TRBJ2-1
CAWSRPWRNEQFF
>TRBV27|few|TRBJ2-3
CASSSKGLTQYF
>TRBV29-1|-|TRBJ2-7
CSVEIRDRDSYEQYF
>TRBV21-1|-|TRBJ1-1
CASSRSSGPGRGNTEAFF
>TRBV2|-|TRBJ1-5
CASSSDRTNQPQHF
>TRBV11-2|-|TRBJ1-6
CASSEGEGQSDSPLHF
>TRBV11-2|-|TRBJ1-2
CASSLDLDSASRTVGYGYTF
>TRBV7-3|-|TRBJ2-7
CASSRVPGDREYHEQYF
>TRBV25-1|-|TRBJ1-4
CASRSPGGVDEKLFF
>TRBV4-1|-|TRBJ2-7
CASSLRTGSYEQYF
>TRBV19|-|TRBJ1-2
CASRILRDRGYVNYGYTF
>TRBV7-3|-|TRBJ1-1
CASSLGATGEAFF
>TRBV19|-|TRBJ1-6
CASSDTGDSPLHF
>TRBV27|once|TRBJ2-1
CASSLGLAGGPPHNEQFF
>TRBV5-8|-|TRBJ2-1
CASSSTGDSNEQFF
>TRBV25-1|-|TRBJ2-1
CASSEYPPKEQFF
>TRBV10-3|-|TRBJ2-2
CAITKTGEYTGELFF
>TRBV6-5|-|TRBJ1-1
CASSHNRSGAFF
>TRBV14|-|TRBJ2-7
CASSQDRRSYEQYF
>TRBV4-1|-|TRBJ2-7
CASSPTRDGSSYEQYF
>TRBV10-3|-|TRBJ2-7
CAISESSYWASYEQYF
>TRBV12-5|-|TRBJ2-1
CASGSAPGQDDNEQFF
>TRBV7-7|-|TRBJ1-1
CASRRIIPKGYTEAFF
>TRBV27|-|TRBJ1-1
CASSLASGGGANTEAFF
>TRBV7-2|-|TRBJ2-2
CASSCPSRMAGELFF
>TRBV28|-|TRBJ1-3
CASRQVQGVGGNTIYF
>TRBV15|-|TRBJ1-4
CATSSYRVNEKLFF
>TRBV2|once|TRBJ2-7
CASSHHGDTHYEQYF
>TRBV28|-|TRBJ2-3
CASSSRDRGTDTQYF
>TRBV5-1|-|TRBJ1-1
CASSPEGWNTEAFF
>TRBV2|-|TRBJ2-1
CASVQQGAGGYNEQFF
>TRBV18|-|TRBJ2-3
CASSPVRLAGGNSTDTQYF